Shown below are 23 T cell receptor beta chains from a single sample sequenced in a study of T cell changes during pregnancy in multiple sclerosis. This table comes from immunoSEQ multiplex PCR, and its TCRdb copy is limited to in-frame clones, with some not included. The sample shows approximately 70,000 clones, approximately 94% of them seen only once. Sequenced material: peripheral blood, taken in the third trimester of pregnancy. Receptor source: a female donor with multiple sclerosis, enrolled in a pregnancy study.

The chain carries TRBV5-1 and TRBJ2-1; 8 bases are a match to TRBD2. J was trimmed by 10 bases and V by 5 bases; bases with no gene match: 11. Germline V gene lookup returns CDR1 SGHRS and CDR2 YFSETQ. This CDR3 spans 14 amino acids. The DNA for the CDR3 is TGCGCCAGCAGTTCGGGACTAGGGGGTGAGGAGCAGTTCTTC. Translation: CASSSGLGGEEQFF.

This chain joins TRBV5-1 and TRBJ2-1; perhaps TRBD1 as D (6 bases). Germline assignment: CDR1 SGHRS and CDR2 YFSETQ. V was pared by 0 bases and J by 5 bases, with 12 bases between. The CDR3 length is 15 residues. CDR3 region: CASSLGRTANNEQFF. CDR3 nucleotide sequence: TGCGCCAGCAGCTTGGGTCGGACAGCAAACAATGAGCAGTTCTTC.

The chain couples TRBV27 to TRBJ2-2; 7 nucleotides align to TRBD2. J lost 4 bases, V lost 0 bases, and 2 bases had no gene match. Germline CDR1 MNHEY, CDR2 SMNVEV (reference sequence). The length of the CDR3 is 15 residues. This CDR3 is CASSLSSGVTGELFF. The CDR3 region has the DNA TGTGCCAGCAGTTTATCAAGCGGGGTCACCGGGGAGCTGTTTTTT.

The chain is built from TRBV4-2 and TRBJ1-2; 12 positions match TRBD1. The CDR3 runs 15 residues. Germline V gene data show CDR1 as LGHNA and CDR2 as YNFKEQ. The ends lost 4 bases at V and 5 bases at J; junction bases unmatched: 5. Here the CDR3 reads CASSRGTGGWYGYTF. CDR3 DNA: TGTGCCAGCAGCCGCGGGACAGGGGGCTGGTATGGCTACACCTTC.

The rearrangement joins TRBV28 to TRBJ2-5; 8 positions match TRBD2. The ends lost 4 bases at V and 4 bases at J; junction bases unmatched: 8. Germline CDR1 is MDHEN and CDR2 is SYDVKM. This CDR3 is built from 15 residues. CDR3 region: CASSSTGGGRETQYF. As DNA, the CDR3 is TGTGCCAGCAGTTCGACCGGGGGGGGTCGAGAGACCCAGTACTTC.

This rearrangement joins TRBV28 to TRBJ2-3, with D unresolved. CDR1 and CDR2 (germline): MDHEN, SYDVKM. V lost 6 bases, J lost 5 bases, and 15 bases lay in between. The CDR3 runs to 14 residues. CDR3 coding DNA: TGTGCCAGCAGCATGGGTAGCATACAAGATACGCAGTATTTT. Residues: CASSMGSIQDTQYF.

The V gene is TRBV7-9, the J gene TRBJ1-4, with TRBD1 as a possible D gene (6 bases). The CDR3 extends over 14 amino acids. The ends were cut back, 0 bases at V and 6 bases at J, with 8 bases in the middle. The V gene's germline CDR1 is SEHNR and CDR2 FQNEAQ (reference sequence). The CDR3 sequence: CASSLARGHEKLFF. As DNA, the CDR3 is TGTGCCAGCAGCTTAGCCAGGGGTCATGAAAAACTGTTTTTT.

The V and J genes are TRBV6-4 and TRBJ1-2; D possibly corresponds to TRBD1 (5 bases). The germline V gene has CDR1 MRHNA and CDR2 SNTAGT. V was cut by 5 bases and J by 0 bases, with 19 bases left in between. The CDR3 contains 17 residues. The CDR3 DNA sequence: TGTGCCAGCAGTACCATCTATGACAGACGGTCTAACTATGGCTACACCTTC. This gives the protein CASSTIYDRRSNYGYTF.

The V call is TRBV9, the J call TRBJ1-2; 8 nucleotides match TRBD1. Germline CDR1 reads SGDLS; CDR2 reads YYNGEE. The CDR3 length is 14 residues. J gave up 7 bases and V 5 bases, and 10 bases lay outside the gene matches. CDR3 in DNA: TGTGCCAGCAGTCGAATTACAGGGGGAGGTGGCTACACCTTC. This encodes CASSRITGGGGYTF.

The gene calls are TRBV5-1 and TRBJ2-1; 10 positions match TRBD2. Trimming at V came to 2 bases and at J to 8 bases, leaving 4 bases not matched to a gene. Per germline, CDR1 SGHRS and CDR2 YFSETQ. The CDR3 length is 14 residues. DNA for the CDR3: TGCGCCAGCAGCTTTAGCGGGAGGAAGGATGAGCAGTTCTTC. This translates into CASSFSGRKDEQFF.

The chain employs TRBV2 and TRBJ2-1; TRBD2 aligns across 14 bases. V was pared by 6 bases and J by 5 bases, with 3 bases of the junction left unmatched. The CDR3 extends over 15 amino acids. Germline CDR1 and CDR2: SNHLY and FYNNEI. CDR3 nucleotides: TGTGCCAGCAGGGAGGGACTAGCGGGAGACAATGAGCAGTTCTTC. Amino acid sequence: CASREGLAGDNEQFF.

V is TRBV6-1 and J is TRBJ2-1; D is ambiguous. This CDR3 comprises 16 residues. Trimming pared 2 bases from V and 0 bases from J, leaving 11 bases between. The germline CDR1 and CDR2 sequences are MNHNS and SASEGT. This CDR3 is CASSESHRSSYNEQFF. DNA of the CDR3: TGTGCCAGCAGTGAATCTCATCGGAGCTCCTACAATGAGCAGTTCTTC.

In its sample, this clone was seen once. This chain links TRBV11-2 with TRBJ2-1; TRBD1 matches 8 bases. The germline CDR1 and CDR2 sequences are SGHAT and FQNNGV. V lost 5 bases and J lost 5; bases outside the gene matches: 2. This CDR3 comprises 13 residues. CDR3 sequence (DNA): TGTGCCAGCAGCCCGGACAGGGACAATGAGCAGTTCTTC. Translating gives CASSPDRDNEQFF.

This clone was seen only once. The chain is built from TRBV7-3 and TRBJ2-3, with D perhaps matching TRBD2 (6 bases). Trimming removed 2 bases from V and 4 bases from J, with 10 bases in between. The CDR3 contains 14 residues. Germline V gene lookup returns CDR1 SGHTA and CDR2 FQGTGA. CDR3 region: CASSLGGSSDTQYF. CDR3 nucleotide sequence: TGTGCCAGCAGCTTAGGGGGGAGTTCAGATACGCAGTATTTT. Using reference TRBV7-3 and TRBJ2-3 for the parts outside the CDR3, the full variable domain is GAGVSQTPSNKVTEKGKYVELRCDPISGHTALYWYRQSLGQGPEFLIYFQGTGAADDSGLPNDRFFAVRPEGSVSTLKIQRTERGDSAVYLCASSLGGSSDTQYFGPGTRLTVL.

CDR3 protein: CASSASDYLRLAPSSYEQYF. The CDR3 nucleotides are TGCGCCAGCAGTGCCTCTGACTACCTCCGACTAGCGCCGAGCTCCTACGAGCAGTACTTC. The V and J genes are TRBV10-1 and TRBJ2-7; TRBD2 agrees at 8 bases. The length of the CDR3 is 20 residues. Germline values: CDR1 WNHNN, CDR2 SYGVQD (reference sequence). The trim removed 4 bases at V and 0 bases at J, leaving 20 bases unmatched.

V is TRBV7-9 and J is TRBJ2-3, with 9 bases that match TRBD2. The length of the CDR3 is 17 residues. V gave up 1 base and J gave up 2 bases; unmatched junction bases: 7. The germline V gene encodes CDR1 SEHNR and CDR2 FQNEAQ (reference sequence). The DNA for the CDR3 is TGTGCCAGCAGCTTAGGAAGTAGCGGGAGAGCCACAGATACGCAGTATTTT. Its protein is CASSLGSSGRATDTQYF. The full variable domain, in which reference TRBV7-9 and TRBJ2-3 provide the parts outside the CDR3, is DTGVSQNPRHKITKRGQNVTFRCDPISEHNRLYWYRQTLGQGPEFLTYFQNEAQLEKSRLLSDRFSAERPKGSFSTLEIQRTEQGDSAMYLCASSLGSSGRATDTQYFGPGTRLTVL.

This sequence joins TRBV27 and TRBJ2-2; TRBD2 matches 10 bases. After removal of 9 bases from V and 6 bases from J, the junction contained 4 bases not matched to a gene. CDR1 is MNHEY, CDR2 SMNVEV, per germline (reference sequence). The CDR3 contains 13 residues. CDR3 coding DNA: TGTGCCAGTATAGCGGGGGGCGCCGGGGAGCTGTTTTTT. Translation gives CASIAGGAGELFF.

The rearrangement links TRBV28 to TRBJ2-3, with a possible D match to TRBD1 (5 bases). Trimming cost V 1 base and J 4 bases, with 12 bases left between them. The CDR3 sequence is 15 residues long. Germline V CDR1 and CDR2: MDHEN, SYDVKM. The CDR3 reads CASSLFAMGPDTQYF. CDR3 coding DNA: TGTGCCAGCAGTTTATTTGCTATGGGGCCAGATACGCAGTATTTT.

This clone was seen more than once but under ten times. The V call is TRBV6-1, the J call TRBJ2-3, with 7 bases lining up with TRBD1. Germline CDR1 MNHNS, CDR2 SASEGT. Trimming took 9 bases from V and 0 from J; bases not matched to a gene: 6. The CDR3 runs to 14 residues. The CDR3 reads CASAGTASTDTQYF. Here the CDR3 DNA reads TGTGCCAGTGCCGGGACAGCCAGCACAGATACGCAGTATTTT.

The V gene is TRBV27, the J gene TRBJ2-7; 9 bases align to TRBD2. CDR1 MNHEY and CDR2 SMNVEV come from the germline V gene (reference sequence). After removal of 8 bases from V and 2 bases from J, the junction contained 10 bases not matched to a gene. The CDR3 has 15 residues. CDR3 region: CASVRAAGGTYEQYF. As DNA, the CDR3 is TGTGCCAGCGTGAGGGCTGCGGGGGGGACCTACGAGCAGTACTTC.

V is TRBV7-9 and J is TRBJ2-1; D is perhaps TRBD2 (5 bases). With 5 bases removed from V and 3 bases from J, the gap between germline ends came to 17 bases. This CDR3 contains 16 residues. Germline values: CDR1 SEHNR, CDR2 FQNEAQ (reference sequence). The CDR3 region has the DNA TGTGCCAGCAGCCGGGAACCTAGCCTGGGCTACAATGAGCAGTTCTTC. Translation gives CASSREPSLGYNEQFF.

DNA of the CDR3: TGTGCCAGCAGCTACAGACTAGCGGGAGATTACAATGAGCAGTTCTTC. Translation gives CASSYRLAGDYNEQFF. The V and J genes are TRBV11-2 and TRBJ2-1; TRBD2 matches at 12 bases. Germline loops: CDR1 SGHAT, CDR2 FQNNGV. The CDR3 is 16 residues long. V lost 4 bases to trimming and J lost 4 bases; unmatched junction nucleotides: 5.

The rearrangement uses TRBV19 and TRBJ1-3; no clear D gene. CDR3 length equals 14 residues. V was trimmed by 9 bases and J by 4 bases, leaving 16 bases between them. CDR1 and CDR2 from the germline V gene are LNHDA and SQIVND (reference sequence). CDR3 nucleotide sequence: TGTGCCAGCGATACGGGGATGGTCGGAAACACCATATATTTT. Its protein product is CASDTGMVGNTIYF.